This T cell receptor beta chain was documented in a study of blood T cell repertoires in COVID-19. The wider study: The United States, Italy and Spain provided the acute and convalescent COVID-19 samples. PBMCs, B-cell-depleted T cells, or T cells were the source of the cDNA or gDNA that made up the material.

Original methodology: The authors estimated nucleated cell counts from reference gene primer amplification. Here immunoSEQ multiplex PCR was the method, and the copy in TCRdb shows in-frame clones only, minus some. The DNA gave D and trimming, while V, J and clone size come from that table. The sample shows 120,000 or so clones, over 75% of them seen only once. The CDR3 extends over 15 amino acids. This chain links TRBV21-1 with TRBJ2-2; the D call TRBD1 from the table was never checked on the DNA. TRBV21-1 is a pseudogene segment. The source is a man between 50 and 59 years old with acute or convalescent COVID-19. Sequencing was carried out using peripheral blood. CDR3 DNA sequence: TGTGCCAGCAGACGAAACAGGGATAACACCGGGGAGCTGTTTTTT. It specifies CASRRNRDNTGELFF.